This TCR beta chain stems from a study of T cells after yellow fever vaccination. Regarding the study as a whole: It was a small share of clonotypes that appeared in both CD4 and CD8 compartments. Weaker, the secondary response peaked sooner, at day 5 versus 15.

TCRdb analysed the 5' RACE reads with MiXCR anew, one entry per CDR3 protein. Altogether approximately 550,000 distinct CDR3 sequences are present, 15% to 20% being singletons, with the ten largest covering over 11%. The J segment lost 0 bases and the V segment lost 6 bases, leaving 10 bases of the junction unmatched. The CDR3 totals 16 residues. CDR1 and CDR2 (germline): MNHEY, SVGEGT. A note on this clonotype: Its target is unknown.

The chain recombines TRBV6-2 or TRBV6-3 with TRBJ2-5; 7 nucleotides agree with TRBD2. The source of this sequence is a young man who received the YFV17D yellow fever vaccine. The sample was PBMCs, taken 15 days after the yellow fever booster vaccination. The CDR3: CASRTTSKGYQETQYF. The CDR3 DNA sequence: TGTGCCAGCAGGACGACTAGCAAAGGGTACCAAGAGACCCAGTACTTC.